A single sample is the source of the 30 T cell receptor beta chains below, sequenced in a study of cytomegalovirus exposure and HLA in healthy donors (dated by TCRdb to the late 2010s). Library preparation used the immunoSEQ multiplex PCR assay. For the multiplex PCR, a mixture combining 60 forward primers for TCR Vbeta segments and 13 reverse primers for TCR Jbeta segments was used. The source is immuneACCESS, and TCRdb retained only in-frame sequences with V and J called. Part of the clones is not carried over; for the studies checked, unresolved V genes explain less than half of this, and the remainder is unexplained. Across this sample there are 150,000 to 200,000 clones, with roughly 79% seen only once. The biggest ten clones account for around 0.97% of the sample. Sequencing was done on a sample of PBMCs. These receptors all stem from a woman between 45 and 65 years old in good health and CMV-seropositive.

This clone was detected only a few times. DNA for the CDR3: TGTGCCAGCACCTCCGGGGCCGGGCAGGGGGAATCGGGAGCTTTCTTT. It encodes CASTSGAGQGESGAFF. V usage is TRBV28 and J usage is TRBJ1-1, with TRBD1 matching 7 bases. Germline V CDR1 and CDR2: MDHEN, SYDVKM. This CDR3 is built from 16 residues. V dropped 7 bases and J dropped 10; count of bases not matched to a gene: 21.

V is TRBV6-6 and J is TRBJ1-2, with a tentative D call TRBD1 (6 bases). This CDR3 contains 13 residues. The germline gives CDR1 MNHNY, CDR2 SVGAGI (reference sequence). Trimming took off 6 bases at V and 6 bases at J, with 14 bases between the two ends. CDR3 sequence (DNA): TGTGCCAGCAGCCTCCTACAGGGAAATGGCTACACCTTC. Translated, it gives CASSLLQGNGYTF.

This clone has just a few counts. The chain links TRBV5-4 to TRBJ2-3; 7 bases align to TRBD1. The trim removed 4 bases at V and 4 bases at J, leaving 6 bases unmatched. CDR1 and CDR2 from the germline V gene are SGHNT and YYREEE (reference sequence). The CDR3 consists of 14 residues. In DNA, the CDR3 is TGTGCCAGCAGCCTCGACAGGGTCCCAGATACGCAGTATTTT. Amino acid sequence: CASSLDRVPDTQYF. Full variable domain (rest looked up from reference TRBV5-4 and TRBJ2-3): ETGVTQSPTHLIKTRGQQVTLRCSSQSGHNTVSWYQQALGQGPQFIFQYYREEENGRGNFPPRFSGLQFPNYSSELNVNALELDDSALYLCASSLDRVPDTQYFGPGTRLTVL.

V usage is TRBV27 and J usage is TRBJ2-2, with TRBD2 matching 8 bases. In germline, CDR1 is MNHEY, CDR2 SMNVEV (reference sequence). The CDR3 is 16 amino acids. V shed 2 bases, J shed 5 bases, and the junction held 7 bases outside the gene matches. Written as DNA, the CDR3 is TGTGCCAGCAGTTTAGGGGCGGGGGGACTTACCGGGGAGCTGTTTTTT. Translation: CASSLGAGGLTGELFF.

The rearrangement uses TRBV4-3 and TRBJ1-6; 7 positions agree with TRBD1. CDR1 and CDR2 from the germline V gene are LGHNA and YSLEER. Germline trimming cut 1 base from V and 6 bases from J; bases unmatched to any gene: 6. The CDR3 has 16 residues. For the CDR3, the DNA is TGCGCCAGCAGCCAAGTAGTGGGGACAGTTAATTCACCCCTCCACTTT. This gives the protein CASSQVVGTVNSPLHF.

CDR3 DNA: TGCGCCAGCAGCTTGTTTCTAGCGGGGGACAATGAGCAGTTCTTC. Protein sequence: CASSLFLAGDNEQFF. V usage is TRBV5-1 and J usage is TRBJ2-1, with 10 bases lining up with TRBD2. Losses at the gene ends were 1 base for V and 5 bases for J; bases not matched to a gene: 3. This CDR3 is built from 15 residues. Germline V gene sequence: CDR1 SGHRS, CDR2 YFSETQ.

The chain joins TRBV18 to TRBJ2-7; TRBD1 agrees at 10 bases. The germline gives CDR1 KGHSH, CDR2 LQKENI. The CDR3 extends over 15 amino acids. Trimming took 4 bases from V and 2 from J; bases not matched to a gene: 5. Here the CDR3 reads CASSLTGTGAYEQYF. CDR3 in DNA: TGTGCCAGCTCACTCACCGGGACAGGGGCCTACGAGCAGTACTTC.

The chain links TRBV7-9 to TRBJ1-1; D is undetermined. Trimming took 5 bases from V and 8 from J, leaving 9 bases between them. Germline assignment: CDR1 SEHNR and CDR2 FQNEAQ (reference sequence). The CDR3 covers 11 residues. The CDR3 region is CASSQTGEAFF. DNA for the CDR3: TGTGCCAGCAGCCAAACGGGAGAAGCTTTCTTT.

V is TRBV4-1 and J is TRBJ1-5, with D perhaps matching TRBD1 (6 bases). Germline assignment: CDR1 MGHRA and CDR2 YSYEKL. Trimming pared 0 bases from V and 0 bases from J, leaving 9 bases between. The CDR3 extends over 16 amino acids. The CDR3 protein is CASSQEWGHSNQPQHF. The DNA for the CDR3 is TGCGCCAGCAGCCAAGAATGGGGGCATAGCAATCAGCCCCAGCATTTT.

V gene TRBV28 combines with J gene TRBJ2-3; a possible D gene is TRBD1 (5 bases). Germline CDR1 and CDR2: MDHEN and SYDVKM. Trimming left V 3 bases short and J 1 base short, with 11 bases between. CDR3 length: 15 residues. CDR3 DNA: TGTGCCAGCAGTTTTGGGGTAGGGGGCACAGATACGCAGTATTTT. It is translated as CASSFGVGGTDTQYF.

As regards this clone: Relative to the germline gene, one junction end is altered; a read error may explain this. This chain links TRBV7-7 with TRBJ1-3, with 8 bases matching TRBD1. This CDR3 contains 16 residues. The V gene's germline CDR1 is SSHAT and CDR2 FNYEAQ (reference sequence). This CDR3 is CASSLDRGPSGNTIYF. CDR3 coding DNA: TGTGCTAGCAGCCTTGACAGGGGACCCTCTGGAAACACCATATATTTT.

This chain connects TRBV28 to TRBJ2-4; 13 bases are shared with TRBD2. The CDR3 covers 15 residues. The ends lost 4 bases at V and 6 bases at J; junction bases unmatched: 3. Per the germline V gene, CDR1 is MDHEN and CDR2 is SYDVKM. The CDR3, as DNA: TGTGCCAGCAGTTCAACTAGCGGGGGGGGAAACATTCAGTACTTC. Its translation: CASSSTSGGGNIQYF.

In DNA form, the CDR3 reads TGTGCCAGCAGCTTGCTAGACACCCGGGGGCAGCCCCAGCATTTT. This codes for CASSLLDTRGQPQHF. V gene TRBV5-5 combines with J gene TRBJ1-5; D may be TRBD1 (5 bases). Per germline, CDR1 SGHKS and CDR2 YYEKEE (reference sequence). V was cut by 1 base and J by 7 bases, with 15 bases left in between. The CDR3 runs to 15 residues.

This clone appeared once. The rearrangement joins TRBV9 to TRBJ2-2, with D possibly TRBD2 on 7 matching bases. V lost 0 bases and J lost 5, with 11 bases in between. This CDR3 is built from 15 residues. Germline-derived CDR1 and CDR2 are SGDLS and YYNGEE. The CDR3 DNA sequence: TGTGCCAGCAGCGTAGAGGGGGGGAGGACCGGGGAGCTGTTTTTT. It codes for CASSVEGGRTGELFF.

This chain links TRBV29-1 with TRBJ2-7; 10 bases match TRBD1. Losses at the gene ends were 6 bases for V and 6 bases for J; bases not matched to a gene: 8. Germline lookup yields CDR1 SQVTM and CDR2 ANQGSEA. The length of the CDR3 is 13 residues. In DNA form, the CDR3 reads TGCAGCGTCTCACCGGGACAGGGGTTCGAGCAGTACTTC. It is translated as CSVSPGQGFEQYF.

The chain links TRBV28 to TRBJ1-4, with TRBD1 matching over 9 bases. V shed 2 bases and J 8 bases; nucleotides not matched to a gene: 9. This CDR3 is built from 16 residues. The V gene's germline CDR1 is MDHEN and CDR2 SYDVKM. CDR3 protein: CASSLPRTGDREKLFF. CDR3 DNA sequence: TGTGCCAGCAGTTTACCCCGGACAGGGGATCGAGAAAAACTGTTTTTT.

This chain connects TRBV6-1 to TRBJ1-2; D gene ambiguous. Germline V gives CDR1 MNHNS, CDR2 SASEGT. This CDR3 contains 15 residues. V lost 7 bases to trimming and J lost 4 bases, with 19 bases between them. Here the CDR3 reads CASIHGSGMGYGYTF. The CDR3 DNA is TGTGCCAGCATTCACGGATCGGGGATGGGCTATGGCTACACCTTC.

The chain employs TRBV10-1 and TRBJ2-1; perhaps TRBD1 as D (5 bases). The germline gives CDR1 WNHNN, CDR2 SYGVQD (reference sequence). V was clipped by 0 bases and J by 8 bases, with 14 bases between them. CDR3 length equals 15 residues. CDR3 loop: CASSESVNSRDEQFF. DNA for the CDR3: TGCGCCAGCAGTGAGTCCGTGAATTCCAGGGATGAGCAGTTCTTC.

The CDR3 protein is CASSENSGSSSYNEQFF. CDR3 sequence (DNA): TGTGCCAGCAGTGAAAATAGCGGGAGTAGCTCCTACAATGAGCAGTTCTTC. The chain combines TRBV6-1 with TRBJ2-1, with 9 bases aligning to TRBD2. In germline, CDR1 is MNHNS, CDR2 SASEGT. The CDR3 totals 17 residues. J gave up 0 bases and V 2 bases, and 5 bases lay outside the gene matches.

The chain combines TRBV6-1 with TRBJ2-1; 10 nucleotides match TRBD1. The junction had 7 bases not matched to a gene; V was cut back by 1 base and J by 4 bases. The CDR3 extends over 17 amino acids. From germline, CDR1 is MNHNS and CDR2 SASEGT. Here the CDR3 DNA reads TGTGCCAGCAGTGAAGTTGCGACAGGGGGCGGGTACAATGAGCAGTTCTTC. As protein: CASSEVATGGGYNEQFF.

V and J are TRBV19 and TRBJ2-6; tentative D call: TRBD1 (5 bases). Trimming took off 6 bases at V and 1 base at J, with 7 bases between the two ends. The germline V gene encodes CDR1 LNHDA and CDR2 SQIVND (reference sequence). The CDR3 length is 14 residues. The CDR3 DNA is TGTGCCAGTAGAGGGGATTCTGGGGCCAACGTCCTGACTTTC. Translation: CASRGDSGANVLTF.

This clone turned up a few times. The CDR3 sequence: CASSPHSGGQGEQYF. The CDR3 nucleotides read TGTGCCAGTAGTCCGCACTCGGGGGGGCAGGGCGAGCAGTACTTC. The chain couples TRBV19 to TRBJ2-7; TRBD2 matches 8 bases. Germline V gene lookup returns CDR1 LNHDA and CDR2 SQIVND (reference sequence). J was trimmed by 6 bases and V by 5 bases; bases with no gene match: 12. The CDR3 contains 15 residues.

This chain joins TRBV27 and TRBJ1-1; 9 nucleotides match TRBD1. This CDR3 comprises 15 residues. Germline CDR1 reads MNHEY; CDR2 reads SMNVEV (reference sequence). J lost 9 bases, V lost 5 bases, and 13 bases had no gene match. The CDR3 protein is CASSPLRQGEFKAFF. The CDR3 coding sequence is TGTGCCAGCAGTCCCCTTCGACAGGGGGAATTTAAAGCTTTCTTT.

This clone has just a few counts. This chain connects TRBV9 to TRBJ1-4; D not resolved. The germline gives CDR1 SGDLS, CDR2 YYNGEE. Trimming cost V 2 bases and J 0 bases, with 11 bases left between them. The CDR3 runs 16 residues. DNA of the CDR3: TGTGCCAGCAGCGTTCTAGCCCCGACAACTAATGAAAAACTGTTTTTT. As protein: CASSVLAPTTNEKLFF.

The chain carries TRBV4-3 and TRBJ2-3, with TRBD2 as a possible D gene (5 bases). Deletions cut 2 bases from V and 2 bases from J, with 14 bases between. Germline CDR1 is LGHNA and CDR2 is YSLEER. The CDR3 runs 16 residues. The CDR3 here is CASSQFLERNTDTQYF. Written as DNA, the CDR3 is TGCGCCAGCAGCCAATTCTTGGAGCGGAACACAGATACGCAGTATTTT.

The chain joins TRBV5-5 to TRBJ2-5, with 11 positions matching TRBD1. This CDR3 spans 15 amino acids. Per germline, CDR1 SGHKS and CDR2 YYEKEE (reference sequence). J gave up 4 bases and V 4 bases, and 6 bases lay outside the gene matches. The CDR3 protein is CASSPGTGGLETQYF. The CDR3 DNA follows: TGTGCCAGCAGCCCCGGGACAGGGGGATTAGAGACCCAGTACTTC.

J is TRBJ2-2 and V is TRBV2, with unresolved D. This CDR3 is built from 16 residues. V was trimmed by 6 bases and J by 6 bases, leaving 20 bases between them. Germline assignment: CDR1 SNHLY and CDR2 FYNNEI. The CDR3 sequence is CASRAPGQSWSGELFF. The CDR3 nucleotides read TGTGCCAGCAGGGCTCCTGGGCAAAGCTGGTCCGGGGAGCTGTTTTTT.

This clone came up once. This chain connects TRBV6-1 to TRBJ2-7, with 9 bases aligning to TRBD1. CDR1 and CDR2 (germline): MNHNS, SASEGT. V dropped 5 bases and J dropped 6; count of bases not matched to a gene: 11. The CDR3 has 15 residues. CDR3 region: CASSPSGQGLVEQYF. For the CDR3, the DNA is TGTGCCAGCAGTCCCTCCGGACAGGGGTTAGTCGAGCAGTACTTC.

CDR3 in DNA: TGTGCCAGCAGCGTAGTTGGGCGGGGGGGGACAGATACGCAGTATTTT. It encodes CASSVVGRGGTDTQYF. V and J are TRBV9 and TRBJ2-3, with TRBD2 identical over 9 bases. CDR3 length: 16 amino acids. Germline-derived CDR1 and CDR2 are SGDLS and YYNGEE. V lost 0 bases to trimming and J lost 3 bases; unmatched junction nucleotides: 5.

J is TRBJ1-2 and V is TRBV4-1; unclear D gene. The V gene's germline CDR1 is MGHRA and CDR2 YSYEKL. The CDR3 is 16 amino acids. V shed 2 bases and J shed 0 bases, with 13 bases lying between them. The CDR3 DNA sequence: TGCGCCAGCAGCCAAACCTGGGCCCGGACTAACTATGGCTACACCTTC. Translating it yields CASSQTWARTNYGYTF.